One and the same sample provided the 28 T cell receptor beta chains below, sequenced in a study of CD8 T cells in ankylosing spondylitis. TCRdb re-called the 5' RACE reads with MiXCR, one entry per CDR3 protein. In the table there are a few hundred thousand distinct CDR3 sequences, more than 15% of which are singletons. The material sequenced was blood, either unsorted or a sorted T cell fraction (not recorded which). The receptors were gathered from a male donor with ankylosing spondylitis or in good health (not recorded which).

This clonotype has only a few counts. The V and J genes are TRBV6-5 and TRBJ2-3; no definite D call. Per the germline V gene, CDR1 is MNHEY and CDR2 is SVGAGI. The CDR3 contains 11 residues. Trimming removed 7 bases from V and 5 bases from J, with 7 bases in between. The CDR3, as DNA: TGTGCCAGCACCATCGGAGATACGCAGTATTTT. Translation gives CASTIGDTQYF.

This rearrangement joins TRBV6-2 or TRBV6-3 to TRBJ2-6; the match to TRBD1 covers 10 bases. CDR3 length equals 18 residues. CDR1 and CDR2 from the germline V gene are MNHEY and SVGEGT. The ends lost 5 bases at V and 4 bases at J; junction bases unmatched: 11. CDR3 sequence reads: CASSPRDRGAPGANVLTF. In nucleotides, the CDR3 is TGTGCCAGCAGTCCACGGGACAGGGGAGCTCCCGGGGCCAACGTCCTGACTTTC.

This chain joins TRBV29-1 and TRBJ2-2; perhaps TRBD1 as D (6 bases). V dropped 2 bases and J dropped 1 base, with 14 bases sitting between them. The CDR3 runs to 16 residues. Germline V gene sequence: CDR1 SQVTM, CDR2 ANQGSEA. The CDR3 loop reads CSVEFRDKKNTGELFF. CDR3 sequence (DNA): TGCAGCGTTGAATTTCGGGACAAAAAGAACACCGGGGAGCTGTTTTTT.

The V and J genes are TRBV29-1 and TRBJ1-2; 8 bases line up with TRBD1. V shed 4 bases, J shed 1 base, and the junction held 8 bases outside the gene matches. CDR3 length: 15 amino acids. CDR1 and CDR2 (germline): SQVTM, ANQGSEA. CDR3 DNA sequence: TGCAGCGTTGTCGATCAGGGGGCGGGTAACTATGGCTACACCTTC. This codes for CSVVDQGAGNYGYTF.

This clonotype was found many times. The chain is built from TRBV20-1 and TRBJ2-2, with D tentatively TRBD2 (5 bases). This CDR3 is 15 amino acids long. Trimming shortened V by 0 bases and J by 3 bases, and 11 bases separated the two germline ends. Germline V gene data show CDR1 as DFQATT and CDR2 as SNEGSKA (reference sequence). The CDR3 DNA reads TGCAGTGCTAGAGATTCCGGGGTGGACACCGGGGAGCTGTTTTTT. It yields the protein CSARDSGVDTGELFF.

This clonotype has just a few counts. The V gene is TRBV4-1, the J gene TRBJ2-3; D remains unclear. The V and J ends lost 0 bases and 6 bases respectively, with 10 bases between them. Per germline, CDR1 MGHRA and CDR2 YSYEKL. This CDR3 contains 14 residues. CDR3 sequence: CASSQEQFADTQYF. In DNA, the CDR3 is TGCGCCAGCAGCCAAGAGCAATTCGCGGATACGCAGTATTTT.

The V and J genes are TRBV7-6 and TRBJ2-6, with 9 positions matching TRBD2. CDR3 length equals 20 residues. Trimming removed 9 bases from V and 0 bases from J; junction bases left unmatched: 18. CDR1 is SGHVS, CDR2 FNYEAQ, per germline. CDR3 bases: TGTGCCAGGGGGACTTTAGCGGGAGCTCCTTTAAGCTCTGGGGCCAACGTCCTGACTTTC. It specifies CARGTLAGAPLSSGANVLTF.

The chain joins TRBV9 to TRBJ2-2; D call uncertain. CDR3 length: 18 amino acids. Trimming removed 1 base from V and 0 bases from J, with 16 bases in between. CDR1 SGDLS and CDR2 YYNGEE come from the germline V gene. The chain's CDR3 is CASSVNPQDLPNTGELFF. In DNA, the CDR3 is TGTGCCAGCAGCGTAAATCCGCAGGATCTCCCGAACACCGGGGAGCTGTTTTTT.

This clonotype was recorded a few times. V and J are TRBV29-1 and TRBJ2-5; possibly TRBD2 for D (5 bases). Trimming left V 3 bases short and J 2 bases short, with 16 bases between. Germline-derived CDR1 and CDR2 are SQVTM and ANQGSEA. The CDR3 loop spans 15 amino acids. CDR3 in amino acids: CSVEDPSREQETQYF. CDR3 nucleotides: TGCAGCGTTGAGGATCCCAGTAGGGAGCAAGAGACCCAGTACTTC.

This clonotype turned up a few times. The genes are TRBV5-1 and TRBJ2-7; D is uncertain. Germline CDR1 SGHRS, CDR2 YFSETQ. CDR3 length: 13 residues. V lost 0 bases, J lost 6 bases, and 10 bases lay in between. The CDR3 region is CASSLGAGVEQYF. For the CDR3, the DNA is TGCGCCAGCAGCTTGGGCGCTGGAGTCGAGCAGTACTTC.

This clonotype was observed a few times. The chain links TRBV6-5 to TRBJ2-1, with 11 bases lining up with TRBD2. V was clipped by 2 bases and J by 13 bases; unmatched bases: 7. Looked up from germline, CDR1 is MNHEY and CDR2 is SVGAGI. The CDR3 is made up of 14 amino acids. The CDR3 nucleotides read TGTGCCAGCAGTTACGAAGGGACTAGCGGAGAACAGTTCTTC. Protein: CASSYEGTSGEQFF.

The V and J genes are TRBV5-7 and TRBJ2-4, with D possibly TRBD1 on 5 matching bases. TRBV5-7 is marked as an open reading frame, function uncertain. The CDR3 totals 13 residues. V lost 3 bases and J lost 4, with 8 bases in between. Here the CDR3 DNA reads TGTGCCAGCAGCTACAGGCAGAAAAACATTCAGTACTTC. It codes for CASSYRQKNIQYF.

This clonotype was observed a few times. The gene calls are TRBV6-1 and TRBJ2-5; D not certain. Deletions cut 6 bases from V and 5 bases from J, with 13 bases between. Germline CDR1 and CDR2: MNHNS and SASEGT. This CDR3 is 13 amino acids long. The chain's CDR3 is CASSPYGGETQYF. CDR3 in DNA: TGTGCCAGCAGCCCCTACGGTGGGGAGACCCAGTACTTC.

The table lists this clonotype with a count of one. The chain carries TRBV29-1 and TRBJ1-1; D unclear. This CDR3 spans 12 amino acids. Trimming cost V 0 bases and J 7 bases, with 9 bases left between them. Germline CDR1 reads SQVTM; CDR2 reads ANQGSEA. The CDR3 here is CSVEDGGLEAFF. The DNA for the CDR3 is TGCAGCGTTGAAGATGGAGGACTTGAAGCTTTCTTT.

The rearrangement links TRBV25-1 to TRBJ1-6; no firm D call. This CDR3 spans 14 amino acids. Germline-derived CDR1 and CDR2 are MGHDK and SYGVNS. V was clipped by 1 base and J by 7 bases, with 8 bases between them. The CDR3 here is CASSELTPNSPLHF. CDR3 DNA: TGTGCCAGCAGTGAATTGACACCGAATTCACCCCTCCACTTT.

A single count supports this clonotype. This chain joins TRBV5-1 and TRBJ2-1; 10 bases agree with TRBD2. The V gene end was trimmed by 6 bases and the J gene end by 3 bases; junction bases not matched to a gene: 3. Germline-derived CDR1 and CDR2 are SGHRS and YFSETQ. This CDR3 is 14 amino acids long. CDR3 region: CASKGLANYNEQFF. The CDR3 DNA sequence: TGCGCCAGCAAGGGACTAGCGAACTACAATGAGCAGTTCTTC.

This clonotype was seen a few times. The rearrangement links TRBV7-9 to TRBJ2-7; D is uncertain. CDR3 size: 13 residues. CDR1 and CDR2 from the germline V gene are SEHNR and FQNEAQ (reference sequence). V lost 4 bases, J lost 3 bases, and 10 bases lay in between. CDR3 residues: CASSCPTCYEQYF. The CDR3 DNA sequence: TGTGCCAGCAGCTGCCCGACCTGCTACGAGCAGTACTTC.

This clonotype was counted many times. J is TRBJ2-7 and V is TRBV4-3, with 9 bases lining up with TRBD1. This CDR3 region has 15 residues. V was clipped by 4 bases and J by 0 bases; unmatched bases: 4. The germline gives CDR1 LGHNA, CDR2 YSLEER. The CDR3 loop is CASSPGQGFSYEQYF. The CDR3 bases are TGCGCCAGCAGCCCCGGACAGGGGTTCTCCTACGAGCAGTACTTC.

V gene TRBV12-3 or TRBV12-4 combines with J gene TRBJ1-1; D is ambiguous. V dropped 5 bases and J dropped 0 bases, with 7 bases sitting between them. This CDR3 has 13 residues. CDR3 sequence (DNA): TGTGCCAGCAGTCCCGAGATGAACACTGAAGCTTTCTTT. Translating gives CASSPEMNTEAFF.

This clonotype was seen a few times. The rearrangement uses TRBV4-1 and TRBJ1-2; weak D call: TRBD1 (6 bases). V was clipped by 5 bases and J by 3 bases, with 10 bases between them. Germline V gives CDR1 MGHRA, CDR2 YSYEKL. This CDR3 contains 13 residues. The CDR3 coding sequence is TGCGCCAGCAGCTCACAGGGCTACTATGGCTACACCTTC. Protein sequence: CASSSQGYYGYTF.

The chain is built from TRBV20-1 and TRBJ2-7; TRBD1 is a possible D gene (6 bases). Trimming stripped 5 bases from V and 3 bases from J, with 14 bases between. The CDR3 totals 13 residues. Per germline, CDR1 DFQATT and CDR2 SNEGSKA (reference sequence). In DNA, the CDR3 is TGCAGTGCTTTCCAGGACAGACACTACGAGCAGTACTTC. This translates into CSAFQDRHYEQYF.

This clonotype has a count of ten or more. This chain links TRBV25-1 with TRBJ2-7; TRBD1 might be the D (6 bases). The V and J ends lost 1 base and 7 bases respectively, with 17 bases between them. CDR1 and CDR2 from the germline V gene are MGHDK and SYGVNS. The CDR3 has 15 residues. CDR3 coding DNA: TGTGCCAGCAGTGAATTTGGGACACCGGTCTTTGAGCAGTACTTC. Translating it yields CASSEFGTPVFEQYF.

The rearrangement uses TRBV28 and TRBJ1-4; 9 nucleotides agree with TRBD1. The CDR3 spans 16 residues. Trimming at V came to 2 bases and at J to 4 bases, leaving 5 bases not matched to a gene. Germline CDR1 and CDR2: MDHEN and SYDVKM. The CDR3 coding sequence is TGTGCCAGCAGTTTAAGAGGGGACAGGGTTAATGAAAAACTGTTTTTT. It codes for CASSLRGDRVNEKLFF.

The V gene is TRBV6-1, the J gene TRBJ2-1; D remains unclear. The CDR3 has 12 residues. Germline CDR1 MNHNS, CDR2 SASEGT. Trimming stripped 5 bases from V and 5 bases from J, with 7 bases between. The CDR3 loop reads CASSPFNNEQFF. The CDR3 coding sequence is TGTGCCAGCAGTCCCTTTAACAATGAGCAGTTCTTC.

DNA for the CDR3: TGTGCCAGCATCGCTAGTGGGACCCAGTACTTC. Translation gives CASIASGTQYF. The V call is TRBV2, the J call TRBJ2-5; D call uncertain. Germline CDR1 reads SNHLY; CDR2 reads FYNNEI. V gave up 7 bases and J gave up 7 bases, with 10 bases separating them. This CDR3 is built from 11 residues.

This clonotype was seen more than once but under ten times. The chain carries TRBV29-1 and TRBJ2-3; 9 nucleotides agree with TRBD2. CDR1 and CDR2 from the germline V gene are SQVTM and ANQGSEA. This CDR3 has 17 residues. V was clipped by 8 bases and J by 8 bases; unmatched bases: 23. CDR3 amino acids: CSLCRGLTASGICTQYF. CDR3 nucleotide sequence: TGCAGCCTTTGCCGCGGACTGACGGCTAGCGGGATTTGTACGCAGTATTTT.

The chain links TRBV20-1 to TRBJ2-7; 9 positions agree with TRBD2. The CDR3 is 15 residues long. V gave up 5 bases and J gave up 4 bases; unmatched junction bases: 12. Looked up from germline, CDR1 is DFQATT and CDR2 is SNEGSKA (reference sequence). The chain's CDR3 is CSAPPLAGESYEQYF. In nucleotides, the CDR3 is TGCAGTGCTCCTCCTTTAGCGGGAGAATCGTACGAGCAGTACTTC.

In this sample, this clonotype turned up many times. The chain couples TRBV4-1 to TRBJ1-2; D is perhaps TRBD1 (6 bases). The CDR3 loop spans 15 amino acids. Trimming took off 0 bases at V and 4 bases at J, with 12 bases between the two ends. From germline, CDR1 is MGHRA and CDR2 YSYEKL. The CDR3 loop reads CASSQDPGQSYGYTF. The CDR3 coding sequence is TGCGCCAGCAGCCAAGATCCCGGACAGAGCTATGGCTACACCTTC.